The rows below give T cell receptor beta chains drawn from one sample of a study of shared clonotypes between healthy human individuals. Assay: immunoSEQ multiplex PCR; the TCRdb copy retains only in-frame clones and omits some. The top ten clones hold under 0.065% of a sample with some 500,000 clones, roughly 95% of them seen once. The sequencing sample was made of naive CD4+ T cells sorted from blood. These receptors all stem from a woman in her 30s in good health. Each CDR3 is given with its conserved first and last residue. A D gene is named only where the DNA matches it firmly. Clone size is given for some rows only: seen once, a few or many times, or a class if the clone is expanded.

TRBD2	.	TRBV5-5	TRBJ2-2	TGTGCCAGCAGCCTGATAGCTAGCGGGATGAACACCGGGGAGCTGTTTTTT	CASSLIASGMNTGELFF
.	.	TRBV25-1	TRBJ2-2	TGTGCCAGTATGAGCGGGACAAACACCGGGGAGCTGTTTTTT	CASMSGTNTGELFF
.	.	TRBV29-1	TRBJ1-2	TGCAGCGTTGGATACGGGTTCTCTAACTATGGCTACACCTTC	CSVGYGFSNYGYTF
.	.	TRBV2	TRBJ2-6	TGTGCCAGCAGAATACAGGGTTCCGGGGCCAACGTCCTGACTTTC	CASRIQGSGANVLTF
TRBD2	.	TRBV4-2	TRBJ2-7	TGTGCCAGCAGCCAAGACTGGACTAGCGGCTCCTACGAGCAGTACTTC	CASSQDWTSGSYEQYF
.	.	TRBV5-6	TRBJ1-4	TGTGCCAGCAGCTCCCTGCGGTCAACTAATGAAAAACTGTTTTTT	CASSSLRSTNEKLFF
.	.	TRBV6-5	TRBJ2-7	TGTGCCAGCAGTTGGCGGGCGAGGCCATTCTCCTACGAGCAGTACTTC	CASSWRARPFSYEQYF
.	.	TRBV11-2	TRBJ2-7	TGTGCCAGCAGCTTAGGACAGGAAATCTACGAGCAGTACTTC	CASSLGQEIYEQYF
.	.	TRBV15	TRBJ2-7	TGTGCCACCAGCAGAGACAGGGAAGGCTACGAGCAGTACTTC	CATSRDREGYEQYF
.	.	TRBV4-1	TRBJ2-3	TGCGCCAGCAGCCACGTCAAAGGGGCGGATACGCAGTATTTT	CASSHVKGADTQYF
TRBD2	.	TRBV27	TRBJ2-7	TGTGCCAGCAGTTTATGGGCCCCCAGCGGGAGAGTAACCTACGAGCAGTACTTC	CASSLWAPSGRVTYEQYF
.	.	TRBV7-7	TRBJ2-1	TGTGCCAGCAGCTTAGCTCCCGCGGGGAGCTCATCCTACAATGAGCAGTTCTTC	CASSLAPAGSSSYNEQFF
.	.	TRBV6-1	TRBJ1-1	TGTGCCAGCCGGACAGACATGAACACTGAAGCTTTCTTT	CASRTDMNTEAFF
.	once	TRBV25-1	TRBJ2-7	TGTGCCAGCAGTGAAGTGGGAGGCACGGGCTACGAGCAGTACTTC	CASSEVGGTGYEQYF
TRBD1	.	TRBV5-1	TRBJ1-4	TGCGCCAGCAGCTTGAACCCAGGGGGCGCAGGGGAAAAACTGTTTTTT	CASSLNPGGAGEKLFF
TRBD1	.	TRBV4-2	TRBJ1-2	TGTGCCAGCAGCGACCGGACAGGGGCTGACGGCGGCTACACCTTC	CASSDRTGADGGYTF
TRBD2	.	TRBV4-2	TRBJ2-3	TGTGCCAGCAGCCAAGCCCTCCAAGGTAGCGGGAAGGTAACAGATACGCAGTATTTT	CASSQALQGSGKVTDTQYF
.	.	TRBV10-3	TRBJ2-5	TGTGCCATCAGTGGGCGGAGCCAAGAGACCCAGTACTTC	CAISGRSQETQYF
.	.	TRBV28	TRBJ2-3	TGTGCCAGCAGTTTAGGGGCGGATACGCAGTATTTT	CASSLGADTQYF
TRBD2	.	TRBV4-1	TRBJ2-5	TGCGCCAGCAGCCAAGGGGGGGGGACCCAGTACTTC	CASSQGGGTQYF
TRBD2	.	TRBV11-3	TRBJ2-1	TGTGCCAGCAGCCCTGGGACTAGCGGCTACAATGAGCAGTTCTTC	CASSPGTSGYNEQFF
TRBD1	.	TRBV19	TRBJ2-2	TGTGCCAGTACTCGGACAGGGAACACCGGGGAGCTGTTTTTT	CASTRTGNTGELFF
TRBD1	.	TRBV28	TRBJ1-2	TGTGCCAGCAGTATACCGACAGGGTTAGGTTTGGGCTACACCTTC	CASSIPTGLGLGYTF
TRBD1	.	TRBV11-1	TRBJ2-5	TGTGCCAGCAGCCTCCGGGACAGGGGCAACCAAGAGACCCAGTACTTC	CASSLRDRGNQETQYF
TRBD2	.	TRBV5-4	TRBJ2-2	TGTGCCAGCAGCTTGGCCTTACTAGCGGGAGGAACGAACACCGGGGAGCTGTTTTTT	CASSLALLAGGTNTGELFF
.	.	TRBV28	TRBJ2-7	TGTGCCAGCATAGGCGACAGCTCCTACGAGCAGTACTTC	CASIGDSSYEQYF
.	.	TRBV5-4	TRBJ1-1	TGTGCCAGCAGCCGCGGTAAGCACACTGAAGCTTTCTTT	CASSRGKHTEAFF
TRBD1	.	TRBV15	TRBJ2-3	TGTGCCACCAGCAGAGGGGACAGGGGTACAGATACGCAGTATTTT	CATSRGDRGTDTQYF
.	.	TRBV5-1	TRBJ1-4	TGCGCCAGCAGCGCGCTGAATGAAAAACTGTTTTTT	CASSALNEKLFF
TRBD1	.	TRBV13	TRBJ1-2	TGTGCCAGCAGTCCACGCGAAGGACAGGGAGGCTATGGCTACACCTTC	CASSPREGQGGYGYTF
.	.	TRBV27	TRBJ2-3	TGTGCCAGCAGTAAGACACGTCTTAGCACAGATACGCAGTATTTT	CASSKTRLSTDTQYF
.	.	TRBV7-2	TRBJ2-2	TGTGCCAGCAGCTCCTTAAGGCCACGGAACACCGGGGAGCTGTTTTTT	CASSSLRPRNTGELFF
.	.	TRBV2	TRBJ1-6	TGTGCCAGCAGTGAATCGAGCTACTATAATTCACCCCTCCACTTT	CASSESSYYNSPLHF
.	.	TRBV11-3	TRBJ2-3	TGTGCCAGCAGCTTAACCGGGAGACCCACAGATACGCAGTATTTT	CASSLTGRPTDTQYF
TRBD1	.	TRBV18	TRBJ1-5	TGTGCCAGCTCACCTCCCGGGACAGGGGTACATCAGCCCCAGCATTTT	CASSPPGTGVHQPQHF
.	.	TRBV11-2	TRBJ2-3	TGTGCCAGCAGCTTTTCGGCAGGGGAGGCAGATACGCAGTATTTT	CASSFSAGEADTQYF
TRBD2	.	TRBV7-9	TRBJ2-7	TGTGCCAGCAGCCCTAACGTCCGGGGGGGCGCGTGGTACGAGCAGTACTTC	CASSPNVRGGAWYEQYF
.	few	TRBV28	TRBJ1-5	TGTGCCAGCGGATCAGGGGATCAGCCCCAGCATTTT	CASGSGDQPQHF
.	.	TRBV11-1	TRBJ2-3	TGTGCCAGCAGCAAGACAGATACGCAGTATTTT	CASSKTDTQYF
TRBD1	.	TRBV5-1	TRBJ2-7	TGCGCCAGCAGCTTGGGGCAGGGGGCCTACGAGCAGTACTTC	CASSLGQGAYEQYF
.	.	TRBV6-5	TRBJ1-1	TGTGCCAGCAGTAAGACGGAGAACACTGAAGCTTTCTTT	CASSKTENTEAFF
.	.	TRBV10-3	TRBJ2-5	TGTGCCATCAGAGCGGAGTGGGAAGGGACCCAGTACTTC	CAIRAEWEGTQYF
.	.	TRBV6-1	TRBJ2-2	TGTGCCAGCAGTGAGAAACGGGACCGCACCGGGGAGCTGTTTTTT	CASSEKRDRTGELFF
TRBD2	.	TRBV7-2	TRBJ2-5	TGTGCCAGCAGCTTAGGTGGTAGCGGGATTATAGAGACCCAGTACTTC	CASSLGGSGIIETQYF
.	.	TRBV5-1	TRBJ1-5	TGCGCCAGCAGCTTGTTGGCAGGACTTGAGCCCCAGCATTTT	CASSLLAGLEPQHF
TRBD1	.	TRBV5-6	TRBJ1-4	TGTGCCAGCAGCTTGACCGGGACAGGGGGAGAAAAACTGTTTTTT	CASSLTGTGGEKLFF
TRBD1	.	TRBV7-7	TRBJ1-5	TGTGCCAGCAGCTTAGGGCACGGCGGGGACAGACTGGGACGGCCCCAGCATTTT	CASSLGHGGDRLGRPQHF
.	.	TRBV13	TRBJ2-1	TGTGCCAGCAGCCCCGGTCCCAATGAGCAGTTCTTC	CASSPGPNEQFF
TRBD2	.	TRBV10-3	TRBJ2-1	TGTGCCATCAGTGAGTCGGGACTAGGAGAAGGGTTCTTC	CAISESGLGEGFF
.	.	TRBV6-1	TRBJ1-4	TGTGCCAGCAGTGAGGGAGGGATGGGAACTAATGAAAAACTGTTTTTT	CASSEGGMGTNEKLFF
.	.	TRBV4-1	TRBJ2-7	TGCGCCAGCAGCCACGACGAACAATCATCCTACGAGCAGTACTTC	CASSHDEQSSYEQYF
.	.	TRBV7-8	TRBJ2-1	TGTGCCAGCAGCTTAGGCCAACCCCTATACAATGAGCAGTTCTTC	CASSLGQPLYNEQFF
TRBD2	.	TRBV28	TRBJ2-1	TGTGCCAGCAGTGGGACTAGCGGGAATAATGAGCAGTTCTTC	CASSGTSGNNEQFF
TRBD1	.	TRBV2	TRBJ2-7	TGTGCCAGTCCCCCTCAGGGGGCCGAAAGTTCCTACGAGCAGTACTTC	CASPPQGAESSYEQYF
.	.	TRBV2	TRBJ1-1	TGTGCCGGATCACGGGGCACTGAAGCTTTCTTT	CAGSRGTEAFF
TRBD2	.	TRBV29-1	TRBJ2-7	TGCAGCGTGGGGACTAGCACCTACGAGCAGTACTTC	CSVGTSTYEQYF
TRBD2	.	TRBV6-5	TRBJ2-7	TGTGCCAGCAGGCCGGGACTACACTCTCTGGAGCAGTACTTC	CASRPGLHSLEQYF
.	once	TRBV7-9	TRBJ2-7	TGTGCCAGCAGCTTAGGCCGGGGAGCAGGGCAGTACTTC	CASSLGRGAGQYF